This is a list of T cell receptor beta chains from one sample in a study of T cells after yellow fever vaccination. TCRdb called the 5' RACE reads again in MiXCR, with one record for every CDR3 protein. The sample consists of roughly 330,000 distinct CDR3 sequences, approximately 7% of them appearing once. The sequencing used PBMCs, collected roughly 46 days after the first yellow fever vaccination. The receptor source for this set is a man aged 18-30 years who received the YFV17D yellow fever vaccine. Both conserved end residues are part of each CDR3.

v_gene,len,j_gene,CDR3aa
TRBV28,11,TRBJ2-1,CASGTSGEQFF
TRBV4-3,14,TRBJ1-1,CASSPRGKYTEAFF
TRBV5-6,15,TRBJ2-5,CASSFGTGARETQYF
TRBV5-1,15,TRBJ2-3,CASSLGAGDTDTQYF
TRBV4-1,18,TRBJ2-1,CASSHNPGTGAAYNEQFF
TRBV29-1,14,TRBJ2-1,CSGAGAEAYNEQFF
TRBV5-6,17,TRBJ2-3,CASTQDMSGGAADTQYF
TRBV6-1,18,TRBJ2-1,CASRPRLAGGPVRNEQFF
TRBV9,14,TRBJ2-5,CASSEGNRGETQYF
TRBV5-6,15,TRBJ1-1,CASSERQDMNTEAFF
TRBV12-3/TRBV12-4,14,TRBJ1-5,CASSFHRSNQTQHF
TRBV7-2,15,TRBJ1-6,CASSLADRRASPLHF
TRBV19,13,TRBJ1-2,CASSDQRFEGYTF
TRBV6-1,14,TRBJ1-5,CASREARPDQPQHF
TRBV4-1,15,TRBJ2-7,CASSQEAGGVYEQYF
TRBV27,16,TRBJ2-1,CASAEWATGGEDEQFF
TRBV2,12,TRBJ2-7,CASTVDTYEQYF
TRBV5-1,13,TRBJ1-1,CASSGQEFSEAFF
TRBV18,14,TRBJ2-7,CASSPGTGVYEQYF
TRBV28,16,TRBJ1-1,CASKTPGQGINTEAFF
TRBV9,13,TRBJ2-7,CASSAPNRGEQYF
TRBV11-2,18,TRBJ2-3,CASSLVSASGGSPDTQYF
TRBV25-1,14,TRBJ2-5,CASSETEGPETQYF
TRBV12-3/TRBV12-4,12,TRBJ2-2,CASSFRTGELFF
TRBV19,14,TRBJ1-2,CASSMLAGGYGYTF
TRBV5-1,16,TRBJ2-3,CASSLGVAGRTDTQYF